This TCR beta chain was observed in a study of cytomegalovirus exposure and HLA in healthy donors. General observations from the study: Later work associated 17,000 or so TCR beta sequences with HLA alleles at 0.05 false discovery rate. As a later analysis showed, a missense DCLRE1C variant was linked to trimming of TCR beta V- and J-genes.

This clone occurred a few times. Its antigen is undetermined. Vbeta (60) and Jbeta (13) primers were used in the PCR. Profiling relied on immunoSEQ multiplex PCR, and the TCRdb table lists in-frame clones only, not all of them. Of about 99,000 clones in the sample, around three quarters were seen once. This CDR3 is 13 amino acids long. V trimming: 7 bases; J trimming: 6 bases; junction bases outside the gene matches: 5. Germline CDR1 SNHLY, CDR2 FYNNEI. This chain uses TRBV2 with TRBJ2-2, with TRBD2 matching 7 bases. The source of this sequence is a male donor in good health and CMV-seropositive. The sequencing input was PBMCs. CDR3 loop: CASIGLGPGELFF. The CDR3 nucleotides read TGTGCCAGCATCGGACTAGGGCCCGGGGAGCTGTTTTTT.